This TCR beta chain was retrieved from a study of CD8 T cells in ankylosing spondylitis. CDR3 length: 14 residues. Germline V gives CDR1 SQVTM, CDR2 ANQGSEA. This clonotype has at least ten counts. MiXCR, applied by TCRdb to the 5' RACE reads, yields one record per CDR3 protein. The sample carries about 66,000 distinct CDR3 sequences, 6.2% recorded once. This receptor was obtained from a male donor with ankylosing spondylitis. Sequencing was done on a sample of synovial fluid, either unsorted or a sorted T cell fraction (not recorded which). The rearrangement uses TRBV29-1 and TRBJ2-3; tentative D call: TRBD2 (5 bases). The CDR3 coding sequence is TGCAGTGAAACCGTAGGCGGGCCCGGAGATACGCAGTATTTT. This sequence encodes CSETVGGPGDTQYF.